The T cell receptor (beta chain) under discussion was sequenced for a study of cytomegalovirus exposure and HLA in healthy donors. The CDR3 has 15 amino acids. Germline V CDR1 and CDR2: SGHAT, FQNNGV. Trimming removed 2 bases from V and 1 base from J, with 11 bases in between. PCR primers comprised 60 Vbeta and 13 Jbeta primers. The assay was immunoSEQ multiplex PCR, and TCRdb's table has in-frame clones only and misses some. The table lists about 160,000 clones, 70% to 85% of them singletons. The rearrangement joins TRBV11-2 to TRBJ1-1; weak D call: TRBD1 (5 bases). This clonotype was obtained from a man aged 45-65 years in good health and CMV-seropositive. Sequenced input: PBMCs. The CDR3 sequence: CASSLLITGNTEAFF. DNA for the CDR3: TGTGCCAGCAGCTTACTAATAACAGGGAACACTGAAGCTTTCTTT.